This entry lists 17 T cell receptor beta chains sequenced from one sample in a study of blood T cell repertoires in COVID-19 (dated by TCRdb to the early 2020s). Library prep was done by the immunoSEQ multiplex PCR assay. This is the immuneACCESS table as TCRdb keeps it, with only in-frame sequences that have V and J called. A part of the clones is gone; compared with another copy, unresolved V genes explain less than half, and the rest is unexplained. The sample table shows about 60,000 clones, and more than 70% are seen once. 3% to 4.5% of the sample is held by the ten biggest clonotypes. The source material was peripheral blood. These receptors all come from a man in his sixties or seventies with acute or convalescent COVID-19.

This clone was seen more than once but under ten times. V usage is TRBV27 and J usage is TRBJ2-3; no reliable D call. CDR3 length: 15 amino acids. Germline CDR1 reads MNHEY; CDR2 reads SMNVEV (reference sequence). Trimming stripped 2 bases from V and 6 bases from J, with 15 bases between. In nucleotides, the CDR3 is TGTGCCAGCAGTTTAAATGGGCCCGCTTGGGATACGCAGTATTTT. This gives the protein CASSLNGPAWDTQYF.

This chain connects TRBV6-4 to TRBJ1-5; D might be TRBD1 (5 bases). The CDR3 totals 14 residues. Germline V gene data show CDR1 as MRHNA and CDR2 as SNTAGT. Trimming pared 6 bases from V and 10 bases from J, leaving 19 bases between. In nucleotides, the CDR3 is TGTGCCAGCAGGCTTCCGGGGGGTTCCCACCCCCAGCATTTT. Translation gives CASRLPGGSHPQHF.

This chain uses TRBV6-6 with TRBJ2-3; 10 positions match TRBD2. V dropped 5 bases and J dropped 4; count of bases not matched to a gene: 9. CDR1 is MNHNY, CDR2 SVGAGI, per germline (reference sequence). This CDR3 region has 16 residues. The CDR3, as DNA: TGTGCCAGCAGTGCGGGACTAGCGAGGGGTCCAGATACGCAGTATTTT. This gives the protein CASSAGLARGPDTQYF.

This clone appeared once. The V gene is TRBV6-6, the J gene TRBJ1-1; tentatively, D is TRBD1 (5 bases). Germline loops: CDR1 MNHNY, CDR2 SVGAGI (reference sequence). This CDR3 region has 15 residues. V lost 5 bases, J lost 1 base, and 14 bases lay in between. The DNA of the CDR3 is TGTGCCAGCAGTCAAGGGGTAACCAAGAACACTGAAGCTTTCTTT. Its protein is CASSQGVTKNTEAFF.

This clone was seen a single time. This chain connects TRBV6-6 to TRBJ2-5; D may be TRBD2 (6 bases). Germline V gives CDR1 MNHNY, CDR2 SVGAGI (reference sequence). This CDR3 comprises 13 residues. Trimming cost V 5 bases and J 4 bases, with 11 bases left between them. This chain's CDR3 is CASSGRSGETQYF. DNA of the CDR3: TGTGCCAGCAGTGGACGTAGCGGAGAGACCCAGTACTTC.

This chain joins TRBV15 and TRBJ2-1; 10 positions match TRBD1. Per the germline V gene, CDR1 is LNHNV and CDR2 is YYDKDF (reference sequence). V shed 1 base, J shed 2 bases, and the junction held 5 bases outside the gene matches. CDR3 length: 17 amino acids. The CDR3 nucleotides are TGTGCCACCAGCAGAGCGTGGGGACAGGGGCCCTACAATGAGCAGTTCTTC. Amino acid sequence: CATSRAWGQGPYNEQFF.

The chain uses TRBV19 and TRBJ2-2; 11 bases match TRBD1. Per the germline V gene, CDR1 is LNHDA and CDR2 is SQIVND (reference sequence). The length of the CDR3 is 16 residues. The V segment lost 3 bases and the J segment 6 bases; nucleotides outside the gene matches: 6. The CDR3 nucleotides read TGTGCCAGTAGTATCGGGACAGGGGGGTTCGCCGGGGAGCTGTTTTTT. It specifies CASSIGTGGFAGELFF.

The gene calls are TRBV29-1 and TRBJ2-2; D unresolved. The CDR3 totals 13 residues. From germline, CDR1 is SQVTM and CDR2 ANQGSEA. V was trimmed by 1 base and J by 4 bases, leaving 7 bases between them. DNA of the CDR3: TGCAGCGTTGAAGGGCAGCGCACCGGGGAGCTGTTTTTT. Translating it yields CSVEGQRTGELFF.

This chain connects TRBV9 to TRBJ2-5; D gene unclear. Trimming left V 0 bases short and J 0 bases short, with 18 bases between. This CDR3 contains 18 residues. Germline assignment: CDR1 SGDLS and CDR2 YYNGEE. Written as DNA, the CDR3 is TGTGCCAGCAGCGTAGGTGTTCGGAGTAACCCGTACCAAGAGACCCAGTACTTC. Protein: CASSVGVRSNPYQETQYF.

V is TRBV6-4 and J is TRBJ2-7, with 8 positions matching TRBD1. This CDR3 contains 15 residues. The germline V gene has CDR1 MRHNA and CDR2 SNTAGT. Trimming took 5 bases from V and 3 from J; bases not matched to a gene: 9. The CDR3 DNA reads as TGTGCCAGCAGTCCCGAGCCACAGGGGGGCTACGAGCAGTACTTC. Its translation is CASSPEPQGGYEQYF.

The V and J genes are TRBV9 and TRBJ2-1; 9 positions match TRBD2. Germline V CDR1 and CDR2: SGDLS, YYNGEE. This CDR3 spans 14 amino acids. Trimming removed 3 bases from V and 6 bases from J; junction bases left unmatched: 4. CDR3 in amino acids: CASSGRGGRNEQFF. The CDR3, as DNA: TGTGCCAGCAGCGGGCGGGGGGGCCGCAATGAGCAGTTCTTC.

This chain links TRBV19 with TRBJ2-3, with 12 bases matching TRBD1. After removal of 3 bases from V and 6 bases from J, the junction contained 4 bases not matched to a gene. The CDR3 extends over 15 amino acids. Germline lookup yields CDR1 LNHDA and CDR2 SQIVND (reference sequence). CDR3 protein: CASSIRDRGQDTQYF. As DNA, the CDR3 is TGTGCCAGTAGTATCCGGGACAGGGGGCAGGATACGCAGTATTTT.

The chain recombines TRBV12-3 or TRBV12-4 with TRBJ1-2, with 8 nucleotides matching TRBD1. V shed 4 bases and J 6 bases; nucleotides not matched to a gene: 4. The CDR3 spans 13 residues. DNA for the CDR3: TGTGCCAGCAGTTGGACAGGGATGGATGGCTACACCTTC. Amino acids: CASSWTGMDGYTF.

The chain links TRBV7-2 to TRBJ2-5; 9 nucleotides match TRBD1. The CDR3 sequence is 15 residues long. The germline CDR1 and CDR2 sequences are SGHTA and FQGNSA. J was trimmed by 10 bases and V by 5 bases; bases with no gene match: 14. For the CDR3, the DNA is TGTGCCAGCAGCCCCCCCGGGACAGGGTCCGGGTACCAGTACTTC. This codes for CASSPPGTGSGYQYF.

The J gene is TRBJ1-2, the V gene TRBV6-5, with TRBD1 identical over 8 bases. Unmatched junction bases numbered 11, after V lost 6 bases and J lost 5 bases. Germline lookup yields CDR1 MNHEY and CDR2 SVGAGI. The CDR3 contains 15 residues. The CDR3 DNA reads TGTGCCAGCAGGGGGACAGGCCCCAGGGGTTATGGCTACACCTTC. It translates to CASRGTGPRGYGYTF.

This CDR3 reads CASSGWERESAEAFF. Written as DNA, the CDR3 is TGCGCCAGCAGCGGCTGGGAGAGGGAGTCCGCTGAAGCTTTCTTT. The chain links TRBV5-1 to TRBJ1-1; D remains ambiguous. The CDR3 has 15 residues. CDR1 and CDR2 from the germline V gene are SGHRS and YFSETQ. Trimming took 4 bases from V and 6 from J, leaving 19 bases between them.

The chain recombines TRBV2 with TRBJ2-5, with TRBD2 as a possible D gene (5 bases). The CDR3 has 13 amino acids. V lost 2 bases and J 4 bases, leaving 8 bases between the germline ends. Germline loops: CDR1 SNHLY, CDR2 FYNNEI. Written as DNA, the CDR3 is TGTGCCAGCAGTGAACAAGGGAGAGAGACCCAGTACTTC. As protein: CASSEQGRETQYF. Full variable domain (missing parts from reference TRBV2 and TRBJ2-5): EPEVTQTPSHQVTQMGQEVILRCVPISNHLYFYWYRQILGQKVEFLVSFYNNEISEKSEIFDDQFSVERPDGSNFTLKIRSTKLEDSAMYFCASSEQGRETQYFGPGTRLLVL.